These 29 T cell receptor beta chains share one sample of origin, sequenced in a study of blood T cell repertoires in COVID-19. Repertoires were generated with immunoSEQ multiplex PCR, while TCRdb's copy carries only in-frame clones and drops some. The sample consists of over 150,000 clones, under 95% of them appearing once. The sample consisted of peripheral blood. These receptor sequences come from a young man with acute or convalescent COVID-19.

The chain carries TRBV24-1 and TRBJ2-1, with 8 bases aligning to TRBD1. J gave up 1 base and V 3 bases, and 10 bases lay outside the gene matches. The CDR3 contains 18 residues. The germline V gene encodes CDR1 KGHDR and CDR2 SFDVKD. CDR3 sequence (DNA): TGTGCCACCAGTGATAATACGCCGAGGGACAGGTCCTACAATGAGCAGTTCTTC. This codes for CATSDNTPRDRSYNEQFF.

This clone was recorded once. The genes are TRBV15 and TRBJ2-7; D might be TRBD2 (5 bases). V was cut by 1 base and J by 2 bases, with 9 bases left in between. The CDR3 sequence is 14 residues long. The germline gives CDR1 LNHNV, CDR2 YYDKDF (reference sequence). This CDR3 reads CATSRAGSAYEQYF. The CDR3 DNA follows: TGTGCCACCAGCAGAGCGGGAAGCGCCTACGAGCAGTACTTC. The variable domain in full, completed from reference TRBV15 and TRBJ2-7, reads DAMVIQNPRYQVTQFGKPVTLSCSQTLNHNVMYWYQQKSSQAPKLLFHYYDKDFNNEADTPDNFQSRRPNTSFCFLDIRSPGLGDTAMYLCATSRAGSAYEQYFGPGTRLTVT.

This chain connects TRBV6-1 to TRBJ1-3; 7 bases are a match to TRBD1. Germline assignment: CDR1 MNHNS and CDR2 SASEGT. The CDR3 has 16 amino acids. Trimming cost V 3 bases and J 0 bases; bases outside gene matches: 5. The CDR3 nucleotides read TGTGCCAGCAGTGAGATCGACAGGGTCTCTGGAAACACCATATATTTT. Translating it yields CASSEIDRVSGNTIYF.

J is TRBJ1-5 and V is TRBV6-1; D remains ambiguous. CDR3 length: 12 residues. The germline CDR1 and CDR2 sequences are MNHNS and SASEGT. V shed 9 bases and J shed 2 bases, with 8 bases lying between them. The CDR3 here is CASRQGNQPQHF. CDR3 sequence (DNA): TGTGCCAGTCGGCAGGGCAATCAGCCCCAGCATTTT.

This sequence joins TRBV7-6 and TRBJ2-1; D ambiguous. V lost 3 bases and J lost 10, with 7 bases in between. CDR3 size: 11 residues. Germline CDR1 is SGHVS and CDR2 is FNYEAQ. The CDR3 DNA reads TGTGCCAGCAGCTTCTACGAGGAGCAGTTCTTC. Protein product: CASSFYEEQFF.

The chain combines TRBV5-1 with TRBJ2-1; 7 bases line up with TRBD2. V shed 0 bases, J shed 6 bases, and the junction held 3 bases outside the gene matches. CDR3 size: 14 residues. Germline loops: CDR1 SGHRS, CDR2 YFSETQ. The CDR3 reads CASSLGLAFNEQFF. The CDR3 DNA reads as TGCGCCAGCAGCTTGGGACTAGCCTTCAATGAGCAGTTCTTC.

The chain uses TRBV15 and TRBJ2-7, with 7 bases aligning to TRBD1. CDR1 LNHNV and CDR2 YYDKDF come from the germline V gene (reference sequence). V shed 3 bases, J shed 6 bases, and the junction held 8 bases outside the gene matches. CDR3 size: 14 residues. Here the CDR3 DNA reads TGTGCCACCAGCAGTAGACAGGGTATTATCGAGCAGTACTTC. Residues: CATSSRQGIIEQYF.

This clone was seen once. V and J are TRBV18 and TRBJ2-5; D not resolved. This CDR3 region has 14 residues. Trimming cost V 2 bases and J 1 base, with 8 bases left between them. In germline, CDR1 is KGHSH, CDR2 LQKENI. The DNA for the CDR3 is TGTGCCAGCTCACCAGAGGCTTTCCAAGAGACCCAGTACTTC. Encoded protein: CASSPEAFQETQYF.

The CDR3 DNA sequence: TGTGCCTGCACCCTGGGACTAGCGGGAGTCCATGAGCAGTTCTTC. Translating gives CACTLGLAGVHEQFF. The chain links TRBV30 to TRBJ2-1; 14 nucleotides line up with TRBD2. V was clipped by 6 bases and J by 8 bases; unmatched bases: 9. CDR1 is GTSNPN and CDR2 is SVGIG in the germline V gene (reference sequence). The CDR3 has 15 amino acids.

V and J are TRBV3-1 (or the pseudogene TRBV3-2) and TRBJ2-7, with D tentatively TRBD1 (6 bases). Trimming pared 4 bases from V and 3 bases from J, leaving 13 bases between. CDR1 is LGHDT, CDR2 YNNKEL, per germline (reference sequence). The CDR3 runs 14 residues. The CDR3 DNA sequence: TGTGCCAGCAGCCTCCGGGACACCCGCTACGAGCAGTACTTC. Amino acid sequence: CASSLRDTRYEQYF.

The chain links TRBV5-1 to TRBJ2-2; 8 bases are a match to TRBD1. The J segment lost 4 bases and the V segment lost 3 bases, leaving 5 bases of the junction unmatched. Germline V CDR1 and CDR2: SGHRS, YFSETQ. The CDR3 sequence is 15 residues long. The CDR3 spells CASSSRQGSTGELFF. CDR3 DNA sequence: TGCGCCAGCAGCTCCCGACAGGGGAGCACCGGGGAGCTGTTTTTT. Drawing the rest from reference TRBV5-1 and TRBJ2-2, the complete variable domain is KAGVTQTPRYLIKTRGQQVTLSCSPISGHRSVSWYQQTPGQGLQFLFEYFSETQRNKGNFPGRFSGRQFSNSRSEMNVSTLELGDSALYLCASSSRQGSTGELFFGEGSRLTVL.

The chain couples TRBV27 to TRBJ1-5; the D gene is possibly TRBD1 (5 bases). Germline lookup yields CDR1 MNHEY and CDR2 SMNVEV (reference sequence). The CDR3 totals 15 residues. V lost 3 bases, J lost 0 bases, and 9 bases lay in between. CDR3 sequence (DNA): TGTGCCAGCAGTTTTGCAGGGTATAGCAATCAGCCCCAGCATTTT. Translated, it gives CASSFAGYSNQPQHF.

V and J are TRBV13 and TRBJ2-2; maybe TRBD2 (5 bases). The CDR3 length is 13 residues. Deletions cut 7 bases from V and 5 bases from J, with 11 bases between. The germline V gene has CDR1 PRHDT and CDR2 FYEKMQ (reference sequence). The CDR3 region is CASNILGTGELFF. CDR3 DNA: TGTGCCAGCAACATACTAGGGACCGGGGAGCTGTTTTTT.

The chain employs TRBV2 and TRBJ1-1; TRBD1 might be the D (5 bases). Germline assignment: CDR1 SNHLY and CDR2 FYNNEI. V shed 4 bases and J shed 4 bases, with 13 bases lying between them. CDR3 length: 14 residues. The CDR3 loop reads CASSAQGTGTEAFF. DNA for the CDR3: TGTGCCAGCAGTGCTCAGGGCACGGGCACTGAAGCTTTCTTT.

V usage is TRBV19 and J usage is TRBJ1-1; maybe TRBD1 (5 bases). CDR1 is LNHDA, CDR2 SQIVND, per germline (reference sequence). Trimming stripped 6 bases from V and 3 bases from J, with 8 bases between. This CDR3 comprises 12 residues. CDR3 sequence reads: CASRQGDTEAFF. DNA for the CDR3: TGTGCCAGTAGGCAGGGCGACACTGAAGCTTTCTTT.

The chain recombines TRBV24-1 with TRBJ1-1; TRBD1 matches 7 bases. J gave up 3 bases and V 7 bases, and 10 bases lay outside the gene matches. From germline, CDR1 is KGHDR and CDR2 SFDVKD. The CDR3 length is 15 residues. The CDR3 loop is CATRARQGRYTEAFF. CDR3 nucleotides: TGTGCCACCAGGGCCCGACAGGGAAGGTACACTGAAGCTTTCTTT.

This clone has just a few counts. The genes are TRBV5-6 and TRBJ2-4; 8 bases map to TRBD2. The germline CDR1 and CDR2 sequences are SGHDT and YYEEEE. V gave up 3 bases and J gave up 0 bases; unmatched junction bases: 5. CDR3 length: 16 residues. The CDR3 region is CASSSPGLVAKNIQYF. DNA of the CDR3: TGTGCCAGCAGCTCACCGGGACTAGTAGCCAAAAACATTCAGTACTTC.

V and J are TRBV5-1 and TRBJ1-3; D remains unclear. CDR1 and CDR2 (germline): SGHRS, YFSETQ. The germline V and J ends were trimmed by 0 bases and 0 bases, with 4 bases remaining between them. The CDR3 spans 14 residues. CDR3 bases: TGCGCCAGCAGCTTGGCCAACTCTGGAAACACCATATATTTT. Translated: CASSLANSGNTIYF.

In this sample, this clone turned up once. The chain recombines TRBV6-2 or TRBV6-3 with TRBJ2-4; a possible D gene is TRBD2 (5 bases). Trimming left V 5 bases short and J 0 bases short, with 11 bases between. Per the germline V gene, CDR1 is MNHEY and CDR2 is SVGEGT. This CDR3 comprises 15 residues. The CDR3 coding sequence is TGTGCCAGCAGTCAACCCGGACTAGCCAAAAACATTCAGTACTTC. This gives the protein CASSQPGLAKNIQYF.

The chain is built from TRBV19 and TRBJ1-4, with D hard to call. Germline V CDR1 and CDR2: LNHDA, SQIVND (reference sequence). V lost 3 bases, J lost 8 bases, and 10 bases lay in between. The CDR3 runs to 13 residues. In DNA, the CDR3 is TGTGCCAGTAGTATCCAGGCGGGGGAAAAACTGTTTTTT. Encoded protein: CASSIQAGEKLFF. The whole variable domain, remainder taken from reference TRBV19 and TRBJ1-4, is DGGITQSPKYLFRKEGQNVTLSCEQNLNHDAMYWYRQDPGQGLRLIYYSQIVNDFQKGDIAEGYSVSREKKESFPLTVTSAQKNPTAFYLCASSIQAGEKLFFGSGTQLSVL.

This clone was observed a few times. The chain joins TRBV4-2 to TRBJ1-2; 7 bases match TRBD1. Germline-derived CDR1 and CDR2 are LGHNA and YNFKEQ. CDR3 length equals 15 residues. V lost 0 bases to trimming and J lost 4 bases; unmatched junction nucleotides: 5. Here the CDR3 DNA reads TGTGCCAGCAGCCAAGAAACAGGGGAGTTCTATGGCTACACCTTC. This encodes CASSQETGEFYGYTF.

This sequence joins TRBV11-3 and TRBJ2-1; possible D gene TRBD2, 6 bases. V was cut by 0 bases and J by 5 bases, with 17 bases left in between. In germline, CDR1 is SGHNT, CDR2 YENEEA. This CDR3 has 17 residues. DNA for the CDR3: TGTGCCAGCAGCTTAGATCATATTGGGACTCAAAACAATGAGCAGTTCTTC. Encoded protein: CASSLDHIGTQNNEQFF.

In the case of this clone: The sample carries other DNA sequences with the same CDR3. V is TRBV19 and J is TRBJ1-1; 9 bases agree with TRBD1. CDR3 size: 13 residues. The germline V gene has CDR1 LNHDA and CDR2 SQIVND (reference sequence). V shed 5 bases, J shed 4 bases, and the junction held 2 bases outside the gene matches. CDR3 in amino acids: CASSQDRGTEAFF. The CDR3, as DNA: TGTGCCAGTAGTCAGGACAGGGGCACTGAAGCTTTCTTT.

The V call is TRBV5-1, the J call TRBJ2-1, with D perhaps TRBD2 (7 bases). The germline CDR1 and CDR2 sequences are SGHRS and YFSETQ. The CDR3 is 15 residues long. V was cut by 7 bases and J by 2 bases, with 16 bases left in between. DNA for the CDR3: TGCGCCAGCTCCGGGGGGCGTGACCCCTACAATGAGCAGTTCTTC. It is translated as CASSGGRDPYNEQFF.

This chain joins TRBV12-3 or TRBV12-4 and TRBJ1-1; D unresolved. V shed 5 bases and J shed 0 bases, with 7 bases lying between them. The CDR3 runs 13 residues. DNA for the CDR3: TGTGCCAGCAGTCCAGTGATGAACACTGAAGCTTTCTTT. It yields the protein CASSPVMNTEAFF.

This chain joins TRBV13 and TRBJ1-3, with D unresolved. CDR3 length equals 15 residues. Per the germline V gene, CDR1 is PRHDT and CDR2 is FYEKMQ (reference sequence). Trimming stripped 5 bases from V and 0 bases from J, with 11 bases between. DNA for the CDR3: TGTGCCAGCAGCCTCCCCGTGAGCTCTGGAAACACCATATATTTT. Amino acids: CASSLPVSSGNTIYF.

The rearrangement uses TRBV4-1 and TRBJ2-7, with TRBD2 matching over 7 bases. V lost 3 bases to trimming and J lost 1 base; unmatched junction nucleotides: 9. This CDR3 has 16 amino acids. CDR1 and CDR2 from the germline V gene are MGHRA and YSYEKL. The CDR3 loop reads CASSQAPLGGSYEQYF. The CDR3, as DNA: TGCGCCAGCAGCCAGGCTCCCTTGGGGGGGTCCTACGAGCAGTACTTC.

The V gene is TRBV5-4, the J gene TRBJ1-1; D may be TRBD1 (5 bases). The CDR3 is made up of 16 amino acids. V lost 4 bases, J lost 3 bases, and 19 bases lay in between. Germline assignment: CDR1 SGHNT and CDR2 YYREEE (reference sequence). Here the CDR3 DNA reads TGTGCCAGCAGCCCGGGGGAAGTAGGGATGCACACTGAAGCTTTCTTT. It translates to CASSPGEVGMHTEAFF.

The genes are TRBV2 and TRBJ1-2; 7 bases align to TRBD1. The germline V gene has CDR1 SNHLY and CDR2 FYNNEI. V gave up 5 bases and J gave up 7 bases; unmatched junction bases: 10. This CDR3 has 14 amino acids. The chain's CDR3 is CASSPRGGTGGYTF. In nucleotides, the CDR3 is TGTGCCAGCAGTCCCCGAGGGGGCACGGGTGGCTACACCTTC.